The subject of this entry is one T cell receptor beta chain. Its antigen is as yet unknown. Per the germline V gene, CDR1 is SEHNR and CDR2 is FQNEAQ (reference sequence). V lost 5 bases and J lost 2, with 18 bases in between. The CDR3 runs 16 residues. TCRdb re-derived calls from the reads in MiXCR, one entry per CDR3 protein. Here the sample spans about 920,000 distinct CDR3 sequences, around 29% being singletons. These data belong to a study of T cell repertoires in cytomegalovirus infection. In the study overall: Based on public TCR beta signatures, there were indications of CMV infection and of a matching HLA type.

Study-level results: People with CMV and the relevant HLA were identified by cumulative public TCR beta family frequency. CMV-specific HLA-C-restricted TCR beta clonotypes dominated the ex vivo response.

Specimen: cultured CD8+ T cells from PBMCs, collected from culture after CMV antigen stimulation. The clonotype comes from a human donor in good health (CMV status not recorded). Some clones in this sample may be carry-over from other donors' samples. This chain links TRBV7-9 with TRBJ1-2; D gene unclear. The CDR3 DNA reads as TGTGCCAGCAGCCATCCAAACCCGACCGACAACTATGGCTACACCTTC. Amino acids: CASSHPNPTDNYGYTF. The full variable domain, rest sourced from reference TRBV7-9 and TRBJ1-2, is DTGVSQNPRHKITKRGQNVTFRCDPISEHNRLYWYRQTLGQGPEFLTYFQNEAQLEKSRLLSDRFSAERPKGSFSTLEIQRTEQGDSAMYLCASSHPNPTDNYGYTFGSGTRLTVV.